This TCR beta chain was profiled in a study of glioma-infiltrating T cells. General observations from the study: Tissue and blood shared very few CDR3 sequences. Gliomas, especially low-grade, showed above-expected tissue-blood divergence; non-neoplastic patients showed below.

Amplification of TCR alpha and beta CDR3 regions from RNA used iRepertoire nested multiplex PCR. One-step reverse transcription and amplification started from approximately 100-400 ng of tissue mRNA or PBMC total RNA. Each CDR3 protein is one row after TCRdb ran MiXCR on the multiplex PCR reads. The repertoire holds 100,000 to 150,000 distinct CDR3 sequences, with about 25% as singletons. The CDR3 covers 16 residues. V trimming: 1 base; J trimming: 6 bases; junction bases outside the gene matches: 7. CDR1 is MNHEY and CDR2 is SVGAGI in the germline V gene. With regard to this clonotype: Its specificity is unknown.

The sequenced sample consisted of glioma tissue, nonneoplastic brain tissue, or PBMCs (not recorded which). V usage is TRBV6-5 and J usage is TRBJ2-3; 10 nucleotides align to TRBD2. The source of this sequence is a human donor with low-grade glioma or glioblastoma, undergoing nonglioma brain surgery, or in good health (not recorded which). The CDR3 loop is CASSYYLAGVGDTQYF. CDR3 sequence (DNA): TGTGCCAGCAGTTACTATCTAGCGGGGGTAGGGGATACGCAGTATTTT.